The rows below give T cell receptor beta chains drawn from one sample of a study of blood T cell repertoires in COVID-19. Method: immunoSEQ multiplex PCR; TCRdb's copy keeps in-frame clones and lacks some. The sample lists 330,000 or so clones, roughly 90% occurring once. Sequencing input: peripheral blood. These receptors were collected from a man younger than 40 with COVID-19, enrolled during active disease. Both conserved end residues are part of each CDR3. The D gene is left open where the match is weak. The size entry is marked missing in some rows and otherwise reads once, few, many or a size class.

V	size	D	J	CDR3	DNA
TRBV4-2	NA	TRBD2	TRBJ2-3	CASSQDPGAGGPYF	TGTGCCAGCAGCCAAGATCCAGGGGCGGGGGGCCCGTATTTT
TRBV7-3	NA	NA	TRBJ2-2	CASSLTAGLNTGELFF	TGTGCCAGCAGCTTAACGGCGGGCCTGAACACCGGGGAGCTGTTTTTT
TRBV24-1	NA	TRBD1	TRBJ2-7	CATSDPGQGSVYEQYF	TGTGCCACCAGTGACCCCGGACAGGGGTCCGTCTACGAGCAGTACTTC
TRBV4-3	NA	TRBD1	TRBJ2-2	CASSQGGPGQGTNTGELFF	TGCGCCAGCAGCCAAGGTGGGCCGGGACAGGGGACGAACACCGGGGAGCTGTTTTTT
TRBV9	NA	TRBD2	TRBJ2-1	CASSVGGSGSSNEQFF	TGTGCCAGCAGCGTAGGGGGTAGCGGGAGTTCCAATGAGCAGTTCTTC
TRBV15	NA	TRBD1	TRBJ1-2	CATSRDTQGGGDGYTF	TGTGCCACCAGCAGAGATACCCAGGGGGGAGGAGATGGCTACACCTTC
TRBV3-1/TRBV3-2	NA	TRBD2	TRBJ2-2	CASSQGVLAGTGELFF	TGTGCCAGCAGCCAAGGGGTACTAGCGGGCACCGGGGAGCTGTTTTTT
TRBV5-1	NA	NA	TRBJ2-2	CASRNSWSGELFF	TGCGCCAGCCGCAACAGTTGGTCCGGGGAGCTGTTTTTT
TRBV6-5	NA	TRBD1	TRBJ2-7	CASTPGGSSYEQYF	TGTGCCAGCACCCCAGGGGGCAGCTCCTACGAGCAGTACTTC
TRBV5-1	NA	TRBD2	TRBJ2-1	CASSRTSGTIYNEQFF	TGCGCCAGCAGCCGGACTAGCGGGACTATATACAATGAGCAGTTCTTC
TRBV5-8	once	NA	TRBJ1-6	CASSASYNSPLHF	TGTGCCAGCAGCGCGTCCTATAATTCACCCCTCCACTTT
TRBV5-5	NA	TRBD1	TRBJ1-5	CASSTGTGGYNQPQHF	TGTGCCAGCAGCACAGGGACAGGGGGCTACAATCAGCCCCAGCATTTT
TRBV30	NA	NA	TRBJ1-3	CAWARLSSGNTIYF	TGTGCCTGGGCCCGACTTAGCTCTGGAAACACCATATATTTT
TRBV11-3	NA	TRBD2	TRBJ2-3	CASSLGGLAGDTQYF	TGTGCCAGCAGCTTAGGGGGACTAGCCGGTGATACGCAGTATTTT
TRBV6-2/TRBV6-3	once	NA	TRBJ2-1	CASSPSGDEQFF	TGTGCCAGCAGCCCATCCGGAGATGAGCAGTTCTTC
TRBV29-1	NA	NA	TRBJ2-2	CSVLPTSTGELFF	TGCAGCGTCCTTCCCACTTCTACCGGGGAGCTGTTTTTT
TRBV29-1	NA	TRBD1	TRBJ2-5	CSASGQGLVETQYF	TGCAGCGCCTCGGGACAGGGGTTAGTAGAGACCCAGTACTTC
TRBV27	NA	NA	TRBJ2-4	CASRGRYGEAAKNIQYF	TGTGCCAGCAGGGGCCGGTATGGGGAGGCTGCCAAAAACATTCAGTACTTC
TRBV24-1	NA	TRBD2	TRBJ2-3	CATSDLRRGGTDTQYF	TGTGCCACCAGTGATTTAAGGCGGGGGGGCACAGATACGCAGTATTTT
TRBV6-5	NA	NA	TRBJ1-1	CASREGTANTEAFF	TGTGCCAGCAGGGAGGGGACGGCGAACACTGAAGCTTTCTTT
TRBV29-1	NA	TRBD1	TRBJ2-5	CSVRGGIRDRRPETQYF	TGCAGCGTTCGAGGAGGAATCCGGGACAGGCGTCCAGAGACCCAGTACTTC
TRBV5-4	NA	NA	TRBJ2-7	CASSSPTGTSSYEQYF	TGTGCCAGCAGCTCCCCGACAGGGACTAGCTCCTACGAGCAGTACTTC
TRBV6-2/TRBV6-3	NA	NA	TRBJ1-5	CASSYPEPQHF	TGTGCCAGCAGTTATCCCGAGCCCCAGCATTTT
TRBV2	medium-sized	TRBD2	TRBJ2-2	CASSPGLVAPGELFF	TGTGCCAGCAGTCCGGGACTAGTCGCCCCCGGGGAGCTGTTTTTT
TRBV4-3	NA	NA	TRBJ1-2	CASSQGAGANYGYTF	TGCGCCAGCAGCCAAGGAGCCGGGGCTAACTATGGCTACACCTTC
TRBV6-2/TRBV6-3	NA	TRBD1	TRBJ2-1	CASSFRDRGRGTRRNNEQFF	TGTGCCAGCAGTTTCCGGGACAGGGGGCGGGGGACTAGAAGGAACAATGAGCAGTTCTTC
TRBV6-2/TRBV6-3	NA	TRBD1	TRBJ2-2	CASSSRQGAVRRELFF	TGTGCCAGCAGTTCTCGACAGGGGGCGGTTAGGCGGGAGCTGTTTTTT
TRBV6-1	NA	NA	TRBJ1-2	CASSEAYEGVYYGYTF	TGTGCCAGCAGTGAAGCGTACGAGGGGGTTTACTATGGCTACACCTTC
TRBV7-2	once	TRBD2	TRBJ2-7	CASSLGLAYEQYF	TGTGCCAGCAGCTTGGGACTAGCCTACGAGCAGTACTTC
TRBV6-5	NA	TRBD1	TRBJ2-7	CASSPGTAYEQYF	TGTGCCAGCAGTCCCGGGACAGCCTACGAGCAGTACTTC
TRBV3-1/TRBV3-2	NA	NA	TRBJ1-3	CASSPKGTGNTIYF	TGTGCCAGCAGCCCCAAGGGGACTGGAAACACCATATATTTT
TRBV7-7	NA	TRBD2	TRBJ2-3	CASSHNSGAGDTQYF	TGTGCCAGCAGTCATAATAGCGGGGCGGGAGATACGCAGTATTTT